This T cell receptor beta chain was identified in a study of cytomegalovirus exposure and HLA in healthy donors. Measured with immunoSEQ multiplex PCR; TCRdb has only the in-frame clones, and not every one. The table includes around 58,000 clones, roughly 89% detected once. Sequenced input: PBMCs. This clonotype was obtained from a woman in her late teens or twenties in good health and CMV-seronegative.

Here the CDR3 reads CASSLPTGVGANVLTF. The CDR3 DNA sequence: TGTGCCAGCAGTTTACCGACAGGGGTAGGGGCCAACGTCCTGACTTTC. The chain carries TRBV28 and TRBJ2-6; 8 bases agree with TRBD1. The junction had 4 bases not matched to a gene; V was cut back by 2 bases and J by 4 bases. Germline V gives CDR1 MDHEN, CDR2 SYDVKM. The CDR3 consists of 16 residues.